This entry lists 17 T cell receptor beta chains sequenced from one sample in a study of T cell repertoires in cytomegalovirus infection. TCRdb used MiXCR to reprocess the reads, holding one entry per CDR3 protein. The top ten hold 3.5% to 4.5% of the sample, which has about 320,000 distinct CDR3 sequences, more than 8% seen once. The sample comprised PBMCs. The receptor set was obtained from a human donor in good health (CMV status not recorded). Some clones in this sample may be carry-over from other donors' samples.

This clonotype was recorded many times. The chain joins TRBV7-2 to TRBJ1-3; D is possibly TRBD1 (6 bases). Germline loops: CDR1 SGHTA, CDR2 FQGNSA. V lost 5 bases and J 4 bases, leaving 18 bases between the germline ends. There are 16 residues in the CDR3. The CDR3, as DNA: TGTGCCAGCAGCCCTCGTATGGGGGCGGGCGGAAACACCATATATTTT. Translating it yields CASSPRMGAGGNTIYF.

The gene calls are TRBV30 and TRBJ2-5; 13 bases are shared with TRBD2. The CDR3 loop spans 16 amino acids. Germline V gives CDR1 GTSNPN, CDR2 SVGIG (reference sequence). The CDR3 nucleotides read TGTGCGATTACCGGGACTAGCGGGGACCTTTGGGAGACCCAGTACTTC. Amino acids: CAITGTSGDLWETQYF. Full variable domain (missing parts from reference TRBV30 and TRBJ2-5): SQTIHQWPATLVQPVGSPLSLECTVEGTSNPNLYWYRQAAGRGLQLLFYSVGIGQISSEVPQNLSASRPQDRQFILSSKKLLLSDSGFYLCAITGTSGDLWETQYFGPGTRLLVL.

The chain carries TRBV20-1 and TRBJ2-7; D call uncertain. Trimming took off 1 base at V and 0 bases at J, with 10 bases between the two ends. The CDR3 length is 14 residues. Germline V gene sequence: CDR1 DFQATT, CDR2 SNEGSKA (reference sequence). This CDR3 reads CSARGQVISYEQYF. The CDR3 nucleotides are TGCAGTGCTAGAGGGCAGGTAATCTCCTACGAGCAGTACTTC.

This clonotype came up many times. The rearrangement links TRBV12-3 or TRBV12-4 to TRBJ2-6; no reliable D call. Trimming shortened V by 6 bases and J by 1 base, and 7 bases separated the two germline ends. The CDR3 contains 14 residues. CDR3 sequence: CASRQRSGANVLTF. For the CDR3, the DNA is TGTGCCAGCAGACAGAGGTCTGGGGCCAACGTCCTGACTTTC.

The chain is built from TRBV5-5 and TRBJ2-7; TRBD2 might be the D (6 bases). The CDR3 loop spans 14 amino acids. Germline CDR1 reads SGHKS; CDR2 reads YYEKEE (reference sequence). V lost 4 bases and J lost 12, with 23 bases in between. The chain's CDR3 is CASSGLMVREVLYF. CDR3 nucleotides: TGTGCCAGCAGCGGCTTGATGGTCAGGGAGGTCCTGTACTTC.

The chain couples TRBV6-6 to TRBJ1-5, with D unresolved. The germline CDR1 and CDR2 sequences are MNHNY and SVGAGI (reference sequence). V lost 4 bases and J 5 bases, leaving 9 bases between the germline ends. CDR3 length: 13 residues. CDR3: CASSLESHQPQHF. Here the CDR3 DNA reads TGTGCCAGCAGTTTAGAGTCTCATCAGCCCCAGCATTTT.

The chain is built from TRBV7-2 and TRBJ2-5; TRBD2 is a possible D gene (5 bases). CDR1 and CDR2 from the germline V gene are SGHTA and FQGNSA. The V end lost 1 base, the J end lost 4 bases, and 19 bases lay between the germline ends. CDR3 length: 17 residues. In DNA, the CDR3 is TGTGCCAGCAGCTTAGGACTCCCGGACTCAAGTCGAGAGACCCAGTACTTC. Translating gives CASSLGLPDSSRETQYF.

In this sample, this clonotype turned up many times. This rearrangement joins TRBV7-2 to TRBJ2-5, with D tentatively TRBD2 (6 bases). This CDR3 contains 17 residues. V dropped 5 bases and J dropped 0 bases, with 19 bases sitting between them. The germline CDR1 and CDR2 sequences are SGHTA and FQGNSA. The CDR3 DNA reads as TGTGCCAGCAGCAGACGACCCTATCAGCGGGACCAAGAGACCCAGTACTTC. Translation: CASSRRPYQRDQETQYF.

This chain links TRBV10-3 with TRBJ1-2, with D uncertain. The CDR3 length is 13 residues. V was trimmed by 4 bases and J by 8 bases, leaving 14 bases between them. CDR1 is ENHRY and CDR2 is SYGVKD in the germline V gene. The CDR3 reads CAISAGSTEGYTF. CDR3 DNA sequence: TGTGCCATCAGTGCGGGCAGCACGGAGGGCTACACCTTC.

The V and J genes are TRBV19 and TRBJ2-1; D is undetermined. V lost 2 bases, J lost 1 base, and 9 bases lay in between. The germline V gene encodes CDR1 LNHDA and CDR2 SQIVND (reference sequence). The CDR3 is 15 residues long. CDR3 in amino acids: CASSITVGSYNEQFF. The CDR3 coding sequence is TGTGCCAGTAGTATAACCGTGGGGTCCTACAATGAGCAGTTCTTC.

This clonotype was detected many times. CDR3 nucleotide sequence: TGTGCCAGCAGCTTAGCGGACTCGATTAGCTCCTATAATTCACCCCTCCACTTT. Its protein product is CASSLADSISSYNSPLHF. This chain joins TRBV7-8 and TRBJ1-6; D ambiguous. The CDR3 loop spans 18 amino acids. V was pared by 0 bases and J by 0 bases, with 12 bases between. CDR1 is SGHVS and CDR2 is FQNEAQ in the germline V gene.

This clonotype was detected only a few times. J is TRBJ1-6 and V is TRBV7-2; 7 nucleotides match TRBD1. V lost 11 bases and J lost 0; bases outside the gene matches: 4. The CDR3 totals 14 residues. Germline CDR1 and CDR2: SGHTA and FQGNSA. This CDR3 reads CAGGTVSYNSPLHF. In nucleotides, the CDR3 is TGTGCCGGCGGGACAGTCTCCTATAATTCACCCCTCCACTTT.

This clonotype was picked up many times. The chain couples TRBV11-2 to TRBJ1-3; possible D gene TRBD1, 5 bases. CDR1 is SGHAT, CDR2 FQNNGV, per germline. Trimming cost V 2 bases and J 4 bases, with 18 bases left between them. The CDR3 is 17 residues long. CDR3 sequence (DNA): TGTGCCAGCAGCTTAAGGGAGGGAAGGAACAGGGGAAACACCATATATTTT. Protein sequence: CASSLREGRNRGNTIYF.

The CDR3 nucleotides are TGTGCCAGCAGGGGTAGGAACAGGGGAAGCAATCAGCCCCAGCATTTT. It yields the protein CASRGRNRGSNQPQHF. V gene TRBV6-2 or TRBV6-3 combines with J gene TRBJ1-5, with 7 positions matching TRBD1. The CDR3 totals 16 residues. Germline CDR1 MNHEY, CDR2 SVGEGT. V lost 6 bases to trimming and J lost 1 base; unmatched junction nucleotides: 9.

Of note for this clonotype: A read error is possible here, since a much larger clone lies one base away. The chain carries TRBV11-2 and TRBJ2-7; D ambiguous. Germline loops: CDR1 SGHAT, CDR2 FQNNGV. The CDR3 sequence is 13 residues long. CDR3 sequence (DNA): TGTGCCAGCAGCTTAGGGAGAGCCTACAAGCAGTACTTC. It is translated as CASSLGRAYKQYF.

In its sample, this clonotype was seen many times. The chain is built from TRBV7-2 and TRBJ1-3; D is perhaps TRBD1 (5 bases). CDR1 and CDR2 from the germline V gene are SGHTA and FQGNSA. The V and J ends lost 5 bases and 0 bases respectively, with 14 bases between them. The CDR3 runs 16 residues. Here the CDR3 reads CASSMTEFDSGNTIYF. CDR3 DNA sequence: TGTGCCAGCAGCATGACAGAATTTGACTCTGGAAACACCATATATTTT. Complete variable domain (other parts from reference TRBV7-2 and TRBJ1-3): GAGVSQSPSNKVTEKGKDVELRCDPISGHTALYWYRQSLGQGLEFLIYFQGNSAPDKSGLPSDRFSAERTGGSVSTLTIQRTQQEDSAVYLCASSMTEFDSGNTIYFGEGSWLTVV.

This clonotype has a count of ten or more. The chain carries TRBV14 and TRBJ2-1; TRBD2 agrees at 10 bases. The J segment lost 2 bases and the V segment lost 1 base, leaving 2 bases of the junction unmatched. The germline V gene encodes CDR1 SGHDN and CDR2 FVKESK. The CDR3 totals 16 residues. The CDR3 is CASSQGSGGAYNEQFF. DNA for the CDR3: TGTGCCAGCAGCCAAGGAAGCGGGGGGGCCTACAATGAGCAGTTCTTC.